These T cell receptor beta chains were read from a single sample in a study of blood T cell repertoires in COVID-19. This table comes from immunoSEQ multiplex PCR, and its TCRdb copy is limited to in-frame clones, with some not included. The table has approximately 87,000 clones, 65% to 85% seen once. The specimen was peripheral blood. The source of these receptors is a woman of 80 years or more with acute or convalescent COVID-19. Each CDR3 is given with its conserved first and last residue. Some rows have no size entry. The others give once, few or many, or a class for an expanded clone.

few	TRBV6-6	TRBJ1-5	CASSTESGQPQHF
-	TRBV19	TRBJ2-1	CASARDRGGNEQFF
few	TRBV7-8	TRBJ2-3	CASSPGLAGGQDTQYF
once	TRBV11-2	TRBJ1-2	CASSLVQGLGYTF
-	TRBV6-1	TRBJ1-5	CASSESDSNQPQHF
-	TRBV19	TRBJ1-4	CASSDRGPNEKLFF
-	TRBV9	TRBJ2-5	CASSEVGRDFQETQYF
-	TRBV18	TRBJ2-3	CASSLLRTGATTDTQYF
-	TRBV7-8	TRBJ2-3	CASSPLRTSGGVDTQYF
-	TRBV11-2	TRBJ1-2	CASSQTDTGVGGYTF
-	TRBV28	TRBJ1-5	CASTPMGGGNQPQHF
-	TRBV7-3	TRBJ1-1	CASSPSGGWTEAFF
-	TRBV7-8	TRBJ1-1	CASSLGGGNTEAFF
-	TRBV30	TRBJ2-2	CAWSVLGGGIGELFF
-	TRBV28	TRBJ1-1	CASSPGQPNTEAFF
-	TRBV30	TRBJ2-2	CACTGTGRTGELFF
-	TRBV11-3	TRBJ2-7	CASSSRTAKSYEQYF
-	TRBV5-3	TRBJ1-6	CARSGDSYNSPLHF
few	TRBV10-1	TRBJ2-2	CASSVSAGNTGELFF
-	TRBV29-1	TRBJ1-1	CSTKQGGVDTEAFF
-	TRBV18	TRBJ2-2	CASSRVAGQDTGELFF
-	TRBV6-5	TRBJ1-3	CASSTGSGSGNTIYF
-	TRBV4-1	TRBJ2-5	CASSQGHGGGQETQYF
-	TRBV6-2/TRBV6-3	TRBJ2-7	CASSLTGVANKQYF
-	TRBV23-1	TRBJ2-1	CASSQGSGGDNEQFF
few	TRBV5-6	TRBJ2-2	CASSFPGARGGELFF
-	TRBV19	TRBJ2-1	CASSGTSGSGQFF
-	TRBV6-1	TRBJ1-5	CASSEEPGQGQHF
-	TRBV3-1/TRBV3-2	TRBJ1-1	CASSQSDRAPEAFF
-	TRBV18	TRBJ1-5	CASSEGTGGQPQHF
-	TRBV7-2	TRBJ1-4	CASSPDVGAWEKLFF
-	TRBV4-3	TRBJ2-4	CASSQELAGRGKNIQYF
-	TRBV14	TRBJ2-1	CASSLLAGVTEQFF
-	TRBV29-1	TRBJ1-5	CSVEGENGNQPQHF
-	TRBV5-1	TRBJ2-1	CASRETFEQFF
-	TRBV19	TRBJ2-7	CANNTGPSYEQYF
-	TRBV6-4	TRBJ2-1	CASSESSGGHNEQFF
-	TRBV13	TRBJ2-1	CASSYPHRDEQFF
few	TRBV14	TRBJ1-5	CASSQRRGSSNQPQHF
-	TRBV5-4	TRBJ2-7	CASSLPGYEQYF
-	TRBV3-1/TRBV3-2	TRBJ1-3	CASTGTGGNTIYF